This TCR beta chain emerged from a study of T cells in Graves' hyperthyroidism and ophthalmopathy. For the study at large: It was at initial diagnosis, before any treatment, that peripheral blood was collected.

This clonotype has a count of ten or more. V lost 5 bases and J lost 5; bases outside the gene matches: 17. The CDR3 is made up of 18 amino acids. Germline V gene lookup returns CDR1 SEHNR and CDR2 FQNEAQ (reference sequence). Amplification targeted TCR beta CDR3 regions from RNA transcripts. HTBI primers were used for first-round RT-PCR of the TCR CDR3. TCRdb processed the multiplex PCR reads anew with MiXCR; each CDR3 protein has one entry. Of around 600,000 distinct CDR3 sequences listed, approximately 15% are singletons. The chain carries TRBV7-9 and TRBJ2-1, with 8 bases matching TRBD2. The TCR originated in a woman between 45 and 60 years old with Graves' ophthalmopathy. The sample taken for sequencing was blood. The CDR3 sequence is CASSKYSGLGFLDNEQFF. The CDR3, as DNA: TGTGCCAGCAGCAAATATTCGGGACTAGGGTTTCTCGACAATGAGCAGTTCTTC.